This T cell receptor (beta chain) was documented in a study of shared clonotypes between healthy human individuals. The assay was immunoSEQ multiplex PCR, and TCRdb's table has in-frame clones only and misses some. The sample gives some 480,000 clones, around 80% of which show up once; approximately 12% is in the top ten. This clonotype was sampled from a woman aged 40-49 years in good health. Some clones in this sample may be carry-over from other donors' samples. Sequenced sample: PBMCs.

CDR3 coding DNA: TGTGCCAGCAGCGGCGGGGGGGCTGGGGCCAACGTCCTGACTTTC. It codes for CASSGGGAGANVLTF. This sequence joins TRBV5-4 and TRBJ2-6; 9 bases agree with TRBD2. Germline-derived CDR1 and CDR2 are SGHNT and YYREEE (reference sequence). The CDR3 covers 15 residues. Trimming at V came to 4 bases and at J to 2 bases, leaving 1 base not matched to a gene.